The entry below gives a single T cell receptor (beta chain) sequence along with its context. This entry belongs to a study of blood T cell repertoires in COVID-19. The V gene end was trimmed by 1 base and the J gene end by 4 bases; junction bases not matched to a gene: 9. CDR1 and CDR2 from the germline V gene are MGHRA and YSYEKL. The CDR3 is 17 amino acids. This study enrolled people aged 18 to 89 from about 26 US geographic areas. Two negative PCRs, clearance, or symptom resolution characterized the recovered Cohort 3 donors. Per the original methods: How many nucleated cells were present was estimated from reference gene primer amplification. The table came from immunoSEQ multiplex PCR; TCRdb's copy has only in-frame clones and leaves some out. V, J and clone size derive from that table, while D and trimming were established from the DNA sequence. The sample has some 400,000 clones; roughly 91% are singletons.

This chain links TRBV4-1 with TRBJ1-3; 8 bases fit TRBD1. Sequenced: PBMCs or T cells enriched from blood (not recorded which). This clonotype originated in a woman aged 25 to 45 who had recovered from COVID-19. The CDR3 loop reads CASSQVKQGALGNTIYF. The CDR3 DNA sequence: TGCGCCAGCAGCCAAGTCAAGCAGGGGGCGTTAGGAAACACCATATATTTT.